The present entry profiles one T cell receptor beta chain with its context. Its antigen remains unknown. The record originates from a study of T cell repertoires in cytomegalovirus infection. Across the study: It was recently identified HLA-C-restricted and well-studied HLA-B-restricted CMV epitopes that the study used.

MiXCR was run by TCRdb on the reads, yielding one entry per CDR3 protein. There are 450,000 to 550,000 distinct CDR3 sequences in the sample; roughly 43% occur only once, and roughly two fifths lies in the top ten. Trimming removed 0 bases at V and 1 base at J, with 13 bases between. This CDR3 is built from 16 residues. Germline loops: CDR1 SGHKS, CDR2 YYEKEE (reference sequence). This specimen consisted of cultured PBMCs, obtained from culture after CMV antigen stimulation. The source is a human donor in good health (CMV status not recorded). Some clones in this sample may be carry-over from other donors' samples. This chain connects TRBV5-5 to TRBJ2-5; D is uncertain. The chain's CDR3 is CASSLASLHRQETQYF. The CDR3 bases are TGTGCCAGCAGCTTGGCCTCCCTGCATCGCCAAGAGACCCAGTACTTC.